The source of this TCR beta chain is a study of CD8 T cells in ankylosing spondylitis. Study-level points and caveats: Significant enrichment of disease-linked clones was reported in matched ankylosing spondylitis synovial fluid.

The V and J ends lost 5 bases and 9 bases, in that order; junction bases with no gene match: 10. This CDR3 comprises 14 residues. Germline lookup yields CDR1 SGHVS and CDR2 FQNEAQ. This clonotype showed up just a few times. Its specificity is unknown. TCRdb ran MiXCR on the 5' RACE reads and lists one entry per CDR3 protein. The top ten clones hold approximately 4.5% of a sample with tens of thousands of distinct CDR3 sequences, approximately 6% of them seen once. Material: synovial fluid, either unsorted or a sorted T cell fraction (not recorded which). The chain recombines TRBV7-8 with TRBJ2-5; TRBD1 agrees at 9 bases. The receptor's source is a male donor with ankylosing spondylitis. Here the CDR3 DNA reads TGTGCCAGCAGCCCGGGGACAGGGCAGTGGGCCCAGTACTTC. Protein sequence: CASSPGTGQWAQYF.